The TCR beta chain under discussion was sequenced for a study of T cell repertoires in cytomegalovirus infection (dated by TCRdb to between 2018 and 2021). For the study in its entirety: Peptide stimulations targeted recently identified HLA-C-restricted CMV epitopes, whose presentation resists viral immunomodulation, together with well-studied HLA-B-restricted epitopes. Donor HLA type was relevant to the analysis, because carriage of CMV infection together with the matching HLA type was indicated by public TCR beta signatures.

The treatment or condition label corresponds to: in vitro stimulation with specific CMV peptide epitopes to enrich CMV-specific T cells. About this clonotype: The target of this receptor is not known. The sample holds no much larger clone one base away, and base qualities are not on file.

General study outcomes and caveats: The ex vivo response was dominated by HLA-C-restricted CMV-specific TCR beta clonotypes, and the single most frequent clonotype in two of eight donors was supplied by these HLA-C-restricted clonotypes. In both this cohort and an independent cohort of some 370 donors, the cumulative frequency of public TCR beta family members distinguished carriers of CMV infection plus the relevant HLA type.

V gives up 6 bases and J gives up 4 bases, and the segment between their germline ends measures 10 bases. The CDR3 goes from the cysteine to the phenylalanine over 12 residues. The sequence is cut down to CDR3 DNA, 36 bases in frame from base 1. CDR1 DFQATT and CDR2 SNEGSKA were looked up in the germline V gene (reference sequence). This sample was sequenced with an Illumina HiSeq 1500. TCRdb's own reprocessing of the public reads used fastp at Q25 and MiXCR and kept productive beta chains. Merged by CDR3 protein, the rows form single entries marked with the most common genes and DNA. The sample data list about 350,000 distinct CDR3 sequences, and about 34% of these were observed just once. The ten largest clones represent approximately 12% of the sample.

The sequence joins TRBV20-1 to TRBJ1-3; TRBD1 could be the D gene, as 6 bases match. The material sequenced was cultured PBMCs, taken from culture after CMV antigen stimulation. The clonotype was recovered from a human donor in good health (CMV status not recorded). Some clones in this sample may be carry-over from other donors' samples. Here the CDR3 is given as CSAPDRGNTIYF. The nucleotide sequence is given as TGCAGTGCCCCCGACAGGGGAAACACCATATATTTT.